Sequencing of this TCR beta chain was carried out in a study of graft-versus-host responses after intestinal transplantation (dated by TCRdb to the early 2020s). Study-level background: Recipients received multivisceral, liver-intestinal, or isolated intestinal transplants. The cohort enrolled some 23 intestinal transplant recipients including one retransplant, and 3 patients lacking pretransplant specimens were excluded. After intestinal transplantation, graft-versus-host and host-versus-graft alloreactive T cell clones were followed in the graft, circulation and bone marrow using bulk TCR-beta CDR3 sequencing. Donor T cell macrochimerism was defined as a peak of at least 4% donor T cells among recipient peripheral blood mononuclear cells. Instead of going to the commercial service, samples from a few later patients were sequenced in-house on an Illumina MiSeq and processed with MiXCR. Alloreactive clones were identified by sequencing pre-transplant mixed lymphocyte reaction products and comparing them with unstimulated pre-transplant donor and recipient T cells. All recipients received anti-thymocyte globulin induction followed by maintenance tacrolimus and steroids for 3 to 4 years. The research as a whole found: High GvH to HvG T cell clonal ratios were observed in the allografts of patients with donor T cell macrochimerism. The conclusions were limited by the relatively low number and heterogeneity of the intestinal transplant patients. Early after transplant, declines in HvG clones were associated with peak levels of circulating GvH clones. GvH clones were detected in recipient bone marrow, and some appeared earlier in ileal mucosa or blood, consistent with an intestinal mucosal origin.

What this sample's time point label stands for: cells obtained before transplantation from donor or recipient. CD3+CD4+ and CD3+CD8+ populations were FACS-sorted from unstimulated pre-transplant donor and recipient cells taken from spleen or lymph nodes. Including the terminal cysteine and phenylalanine, the CDR3 comprises 14 residues. The retained sequence is limited to the CDR3, 42 bases, with the frame set at the first base. The germline V gene (reference sequence) yields LNHNV for CDR1 and YYDKDF for CDR2. V is pared back by 1 base and J by 4 bases, with 7 bases lying between the germline termini. The protocol used for the library was the immunoSEQ multiplex PCR assay. For most patients, genomic DNA was isolated with the Qiagen DNeasy Blood and Tissue Kit and shipped frozen to Adaptive Biotechnologies for TCR sequencing. For most patients, genomic DNA was subjected to high-throughput TCR-beta CDR3 sequencing by Adaptive Biotechnologies. Under the source paper's analysis protocol: Adaptive's ImmunoSEQ software supplied the TCR sequencing data for roughly 17 patients, while MiXCR and VDJtools were used to process a few other patients. To correct CD4 versus CD8 sorting errors, any sequence found in both subsets at a frequency ratio below 5:1 was removed. CDR3 nucleotide sequences shared between donor and recipient were removed because the origin of such sequences could not be assigned. To be classed as alloreactive, a clone needed at least 2-fold expansion over unstimulated cells and a minimum CFSE-low frequency of 0.002% (template counts) or 0.001% (read counts). A clone was considered mappable if detected in the sequenced pre-transplant spleen, lymph node, or MLR CFSE-low populations of the donor or recipient. The cumulative frequency of alloreactive clones was calculated as a percentage of all sequences, weighted by copy number. TCRdb carries this immuneACCESS record with in-frame sequences only. Its versions omit some clonotypes, under half of them owing to an unresolved V gene in the studies checked, with the rest unexplained. The V and J calls and clone size were taken over from that table, and D and trimming were inferred from the DNA. This sample has 130,000 or so clones in its table, and about 93% of those were observed once. The ten largest clones take up around 0.2% of the sample.

Points on this clone: Its cognate antigen has yet to be identified. No base-level quality is on record; no much larger clone is a single base apart.

The source of this sequence is a human donor who received an intestinal transplant. This sample comprised unstimulated CD4+ T cells sorted from spleen or lymph node cells, obtained before intestinal transplant. The V and J genes are TRBV15 and TRBJ1-4; TRBD1 could be the D gene, as 5 bases match. The sequenced DNA: TGTGCCACCAGCAGAGTAGGGGATAATGAAAAACTGTTTTTT. Its translation is CATSRVGDNEKLFF.